A single sample is the source of the 28 T cell receptor beta chains below, sequenced in a study of graft-versus-host responses after intestinal transplantation. Their antigen targets remain unknown. Sequencing used immunoSEQ multiplex PCR; TCRdb keeps in-frame clones, though not all of them. This sample carries fewer than 150,000 clones, roughly 92% of them seen once, and the ten largest clones take roughly 0.16%. Sample: unstimulated CD4+ T cells sorted from spleen or lymph node cells, taken before intestinal transplant. All receptors come from a human donor who received an intestinal transplant.

The chain couples TRBV2 to TRBJ2-1; 9 bases are shared with TRBD2. CDR3 length equals 16 residues. The junction had 15 bases not matched to a gene; V was cut back by 7 bases and J by 8 bases. Per the germline V gene, CDR1 is SNHLY and CDR2 is FYNNEI. Written as DNA, the CDR3 is TGTGCCAGCATTGAGCCGCGGGGGGGCACAGCTGATGAGCAGTTCTTC. Protein: CASIEPRGGTADEQFF.

The chain links TRBV7-9 to TRBJ2-7, with D perhaps matching TRBD1 (6 bases). V dropped 4 bases and J dropped 4 bases, with 14 bases sitting between them. The CDR3 contains 14 residues. Germline V gene sequence: CDR1 SEHNR, CDR2 FQNEAQ (reference sequence). As DNA, the CDR3 is TGTGCCAGCAGCTCCATAGGACAGACTTACGAGCAGTACTTC. As protein: CASSSIGQTYEQYF.

The chain recombines TRBV4-1 with TRBJ1-2; D is undetermined. V was clipped by 4 bases and J by 2 bases, with 11 bases between them. The V gene's germline CDR1 is MGHRA and CDR2 YSYEKL. This CDR3 region has 14 residues. The CDR3 spells CASSPAAQNYGYTF. In DNA form, the CDR3 reads TGCGCCAGCAGCCCCGCCGCGCAGAACTATGGCTACACCTTC.

The V gene is TRBV5-4, the J gene TRBJ1-6; the match to TRBD1 covers 7 bases. Per germline, CDR1 SGHNT and CDR2 YYREEE (reference sequence). Germline trimming cut 4 bases from V and 0 bases from J; bases unmatched to any gene: 4. The CDR3 has 16 residues. CDR3 amino acids: CASSAGGSSYNSPLHF. The CDR3 DNA reads as TGTGCCAGCAGCGCAGGGGGGAGCTCCTATAATTCACCCCTCCACTTT.

The V gene is TRBV15, the J gene TRBJ1-4; D is possibly TRBD1 (6 bases). Germline-derived CDR1 and CDR2 are LNHNV and YYDKDF (reference sequence). V lost 1 base and J lost 8, with 11 bases in between. This CDR3 is built from 14 residues. The CDR3 loop is CATSRVGGWEKLFF. The CDR3, as DNA: TGTGCCACCAGCAGAGTCGGGGGCTGGGAAAAACTGTTTTTT.

The V call is TRBV5-1, the J call TRBJ2-3; no firm D call. V shed 4 bases and J shed 4 bases, with 10 bases lying between them. The CDR3 has 13 amino acids. Germline-derived CDR1 and CDR2 are SGHRS and YFSETQ. The CDR3 region is CASSLHISDTQYF. The DNA for the CDR3 is TGCGCCAGCAGCCTTCACATTTCAGATACGCAGTATTTT. Full variable domain (remainder filled in from reference TRBV5-1 and TRBJ2-3): KAGVTQTPRYLIKTRGQQVTLSCSPISGHRSVSWYQQTPGQGLQFLFEYFSETQRNKGNFPGRFSGRQFSNSRSEMNVSTLELGDSALYLCASSLHISDTQYFGPGTRLTVL.

The chain's CDR3 is CASSPPSWLSGNTIYF. The CDR3 nucleotides read TGTGCCAGCTCACCACCGTCTTGGCTCTCTGGAAACACCATATATTTT. This sequence joins TRBV18 and TRBJ1-3; D not resolved. This CDR3 has 16 residues. Germline V gene data show CDR1 as KGHSH and CDR2 as LQKENI. V was cut by 0 bases and J by 0 bases, with 9 bases left in between.

A single count supports this clone. The CDR3 sequence is CASSLGVGAKNIQYF. CDR3 coding DNA: TGTGCCAGCAGCTTAGGAGTGGGAGCCAAAAACATTCAGTACTTC. The V call is TRBV7-8, the J call TRBJ2-4, with D unclear. Germline V CDR1 and CDR2: SGHVS, FQNEAQ. CDR3 length: 15 amino acids. V lost 1 base and J 0 bases, leaving 7 bases between the germline ends.

This chain uses TRBV10-3 with TRBJ1-1; 7 nucleotides match TRBD1. Germline trimming cut 6 bases from V and 1 base from J; bases unmatched to any gene: 2. This CDR3 comprises 13 residues. Germline CDR1 ENHRY, CDR2 SYGVKD. The CDR3 loop is CAIRGQSNTEAFF. The CDR3 coding sequence is TGTGCCATCAGGGGACAGTCGAACACTGAAGCTTTCTTT.

This clone appeared a single time. The rearrangement joins TRBV5-4 to TRBJ2-1; 8 bases map to TRBD1. V lost 5 bases, J lost 1 base, and 8 bases stayed unmatched. Germline V gene lookup returns CDR1 SGHNT and CDR2 YYREEE (reference sequence). The CDR3 is made up of 16 amino acids. CDR3 in amino acids: CASSSRQGLSYNEQFF. CDR3 bases: TGTGCCAGCAGTTCAAGACAGGGGTTATCCTACAATGAGCAGTTCTTC.

The chain couples TRBV27 to TRBJ1-5; D not certain. CDR1 and CDR2 (germline): MNHEY, SMNVEV (reference sequence). Trimming removed 3 bases at V and 1 base at J, with 4 bases between. The CDR3 extends over 13 amino acids. The CDR3 DNA reads TGTGCCAGCAGTTTTAGCAGCAATCAGCCCCAGCATTTT. Translating it yields CASSFSSNQPQHF.

The V and J genes are TRBV11-2 and TRBJ1-4, with 11 bases matching TRBD1. The ends lost 3 bases at V and 3 bases at J; junction bases unmatched: 6. This CDR3 is built from 17 residues. Germline V lookup: CDR1 SGHAT, CDR2 FQNNGV. The CDR3 coding sequence is TGTGCCAGCAGCTTCGGACAGGGGGCGCGGCCTAATGAAAAACTGTTTTTT. Its protein product is CASSFGQGARPNEKLFF.

The chain recombines TRBV5-4 with TRBJ1-1; a possible D gene is TRBD1 (6 bases). This CDR3 contains 15 residues. Trimming took off 1 base at V and 4 bases at J, with 14 bases between the two ends. Germline V gene sequence: CDR1 SGHNT, CDR2 YYREEE (reference sequence). CDR3 sequence (DNA): TGTGCCAGCAGCTTGCGGGGGAGAGGGGGCACTGAAGCTTTCTTT. Encoded protein: CASSLRGRGGTEAFF.

The chain couples TRBV2 to TRBJ1-2; weak D call: TRBD1 (6 bases). V lost 6 bases, J lost 3 bases, and 17 bases lay in between. The CDR3 totals 15 residues. Germline CDR1 reads SNHLY; CDR2 reads FYNNEI. The CDR3 sequence: CASSPKRDIYYGYTF. The CDR3 DNA follows: TGTGCCAGCAGCCCCAAGAGGGACATATACTATGGCTACACCTTC.

The CDR3 nucleotides read TGTGCCAGCAGTCTCGTCACTGGAAACACCATATATTTT. Translating it yields CASSLVTGNTIYF. This chain connects TRBV28 to TRBJ1-3; D is undetermined. The V and J ends lost 5 bases and 2 bases respectively, with 7 bases between them. The CDR3 spans 13 residues. Germline CDR1 MDHEN, CDR2 SYDVKM.

The rearrangement links TRBV14 to TRBJ2-7, with TRBD1 matching over 11 bases. With V trimmed by 6 bases and J by 4 bases, 2 bases remained unmatched. CDR1 SGHDN and CDR2 FVKESK come from the germline V gene. There are 13 residues in the CDR3. CDR3 sequence (DNA): TGTGCCAGCAGTCGGGACAGGGGGTACGAGCAGTACTTC. Amino acids: CASSRDRGYEQYF.

The chain combines TRBV19 with TRBJ1-3, with 10 bases matching TRBD1. Trimming took 6 bases from V and 3 from J; bases not matched to a gene: 8. CDR3 size: 16 residues. The germline gives CDR1 LNHDA, CDR2 SQIVND (reference sequence). This chain's CDR3 is CASRTLDRGHGNTIYF. The CDR3 DNA is TGTGCCAGTAGAACCCTAGACAGGGGGCATGGAAACACCATATATTTT. The entire variable domain, with the rest obtained from reference TRBV19 and TRBJ1-3, is as follows: DGGITQSPKYLFRKEGQNVTLSCEQNLNHDAMYWYRQDPGQGLRLIYYSQIVNDFQKGDIAEGYSVSREKKESFPLTVTSAQKNPTAFYLCASRTLDRGHGNTIYFGEGSWLTVV.

The rearrangement uses TRBV5-1 and TRBJ2-5; D remains unclear. Trimming took 0 bases from V and 1 from J, leaving 10 bases between them. The germline V gene has CDR1 SGHRS and CDR2 YFSETQ. This CDR3 is 15 amino acids long. Here the CDR3 DNA reads TGCGCCAGCAGCTTGGCCTTGGCCCGCCAAGAGACCCAGTACTTC. Protein: CASSLALARQETQYF.

The chain employs TRBV18 and TRBJ2-7; 8 nucleotides line up with TRBD1. CDR3 length equals 15 residues. Trimming removed 5 bases from V and 2 bases from J; junction bases left unmatched: 8. Germline V gene sequence: CDR1 KGHSH, CDR2 LQKENI. CDR3 protein: CASSDAPGQAYEQYF. CDR3 in DNA: TGTGCCAGCTCAGATGCGCCGGGACAGGCCTACGAGCAGTACTTC.

The chain uses TRBV5-1 and TRBJ2-7, with TRBD2 matching 12 bases. J lost 2 bases, V lost 4 bases, and 10 bases had no gene match. Germline values: CDR1 SGHRS, CDR2 YFSETQ. The CDR3 runs to 17 residues. CDR3 nucleotide sequence: TGCGCCAGCAGCCCACCGGGACTAGCGGGTTACGCCTACGAGCAGTACTTC. Protein product: CASSPPGLAGYAYEQYF. Based on the CDR3 plus reference TRBV5-1 and TRBJ2-7, the full variable domain is KAGVTQTPRYLIKTRGQQVTLSCSPISGHRSVSWYQQTPGQGLQFLFEYFSETQRNKGNFPGRFSGRQFSNSRSEMNVSTLELGDSALYLCASSPPGLAGYAYEQYFGPGTRLTVT.

V usage is TRBV9 and J usage is TRBJ1-3, with a possible D match to TRBD1 (5 bases). V dropped 2 bases and J dropped 0 bases, with 9 bases sitting between them. Germline assignment: CDR1 SGDLS and CDR2 YYNGEE. There are 15 residues in the CDR3. CDR3 in DNA: TGTGCCAGCAGCGTTGGACACAGCTCTGGAAACACCATATATTTT. It specifies CASSVGHSSGNTIYF.

This chain connects TRBV5-1 to TRBJ2-7; maybe TRBD2 (6 bases). Germline lookup yields CDR1 SGHRS and CDR2 YFSETQ. Between the trimmed V and J ends, which lost 0 bases and 1 base, there was a span of 14 bases. CDR3 length: 16 residues. The CDR3 DNA reads TGCGCCAGCAGCTTGGTTGAGGGAGGAGGATCCTACGAGCAGTACTTC. Its protein is CASSLVEGGGSYEQYF.

This clone has just one count. This chain links TRBV18 with TRBJ1-1, with no clear D. The CDR3 extends over 12 amino acids. Germline CDR1 KGHSH, CDR2 LQKENI. V lost 8 bases, J lost 7 bases, and 14 bases lay in between. CDR3 residues: CASTQLNLEAFF. CDR3 nucleotide sequence: TGTGCCAGCACTCAGTTGAACCTTGAAGCTTTCTTT.

The chain uses TRBV15 and TRBJ2-1; 9 nucleotides match TRBD1. Germline V CDR1 and CDR2: LNHNV, YYDKDF (reference sequence). V was clipped by 8 bases and J by 1 base; unmatched bases: 0. This CDR3 comprises 13 residues. The CDR3 here is CATGTGSYNEQFF. Here the CDR3 DNA reads TGTGCCACCGGGACAGGGTCCTACAATGAGCAGTTCTTC.

This clone has just one count. The chain uses TRBV7-9 and TRBJ1-3, with D possibly matching TRBD1 (6 bases). This CDR3 comprises 15 residues. Germline V gene data show CDR1 as SEHNR and CDR2 as FQNEAQ (reference sequence). The V end lost 2 bases, the J end lost 2 bases, and 10 bases lay between the germline ends. In DNA form, the CDR3 reads TGTGCCAGCAGCTTAATCACAGGGACTGGAAACACCATATATTTT. Protein: CASSLITGTGNTIYF.

This chain connects TRBV7-9 to TRBJ2-5; TRBD2 matches at 10 bases. Germline V lookup: CDR1 SEHNR, CDR2 FQNEAQ (reference sequence). Losses at the gene ends were 4 bases for V and 5 bases for J; bases not matched to a gene: 13. CDR3 size: 17 residues. The DNA of the CDR3 is TGTGCCAGCAGCTCAGCTAGCGGGGGTCTTCTCGGGGAGACCCAGTACTTC. Translation gives CASSSASGGLLGETQYF.

The rearrangement joins TRBV5-6 to TRBJ1-4; unclear D gene. The CDR3 has 15 residues. CDR1 is SGHDT, CDR2 YYEEEE, per germline. The V end was cut by 1 base, the J end by 6 bases, with 13 bases between. The DNA of the CDR3 is TGTGCCAGCAGCTTGTTCGGGGTGTCCGATGAAAAACTGTTTTTT. Residues: CASSLFGVSDEKLFF.

This clone was observed once. The V and J genes are TRBV30 and TRBJ1-1; 8 bases are shared with TRBD1. Germline values: CDR1 GTSNPN, CDR2 SVGIG (reference sequence). The CDR3 sequence is 13 residues long. V dropped 7 bases and J dropped 1; count of bases not matched to a gene: 5. The CDR3 here is CASHRGTNTEAFF. The CDR3 nucleotides are TGTGCCTCCCACAGGGGGACGAACACTGAAGCTTTCTTT. Together with reference TRBV30 and TRBJ1-1, the CDR3 gives the full variable domain: SQTIHQWPATLVQPVGSPLSLECTVEGTSNPNLYWYRQAAGRGLQLLFYSVGIGQISSEVPQNLSASRPQDRQFILSSKKLLLSDSGFYLCASHRGTNTEAFFGQGTRLTVV.